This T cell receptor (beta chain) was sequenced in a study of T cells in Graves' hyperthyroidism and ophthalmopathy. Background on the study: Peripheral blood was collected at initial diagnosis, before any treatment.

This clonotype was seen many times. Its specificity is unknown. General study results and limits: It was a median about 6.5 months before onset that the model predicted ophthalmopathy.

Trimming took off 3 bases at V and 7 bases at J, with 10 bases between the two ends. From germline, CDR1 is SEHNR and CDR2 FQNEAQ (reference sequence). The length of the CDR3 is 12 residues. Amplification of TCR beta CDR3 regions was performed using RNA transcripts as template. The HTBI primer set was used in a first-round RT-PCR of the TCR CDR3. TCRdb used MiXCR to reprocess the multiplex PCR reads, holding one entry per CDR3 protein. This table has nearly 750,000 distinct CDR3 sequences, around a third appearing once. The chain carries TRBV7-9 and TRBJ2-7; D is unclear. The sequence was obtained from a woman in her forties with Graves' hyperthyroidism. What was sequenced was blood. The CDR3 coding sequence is TGTGCCAGCAGCTTTGGGGTGCGGGAGCAGTACTTC. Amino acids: CASSFGVREQYF.